This TCR beta chain was observed in a study of CD8+ T cells in alopecia areata. Study-wide background: Treated patients were given 5 to 10 mg oral tofacitinib twice daily. The SALT score measured affected scalp surface percentage in treated patients. Study results and caveats: Amid tofacitinib therapy, many expanded lesional clones stayed present in scalp and blood. Affected lesional scalp, above all in alopecia totalis/universalis, was more clonal than normal scalp.

The germline V gene encodes CDR1 MNHNY and CDR2 SVGAGI (reference sequence). With 5 bases clipped from V and 3 bases from J, the junction kept 7 bases outside the gene matches. The CDR3 runs to 15 residues. TCR sequencing used cDNA made by reverse transcription of extracted RNA. TCRdb's copy holds only in-frame clones and misses some; the assay was immunoSEQ multiplex PCR. The repertoire holds a few hundred thousand clones, more than 45% seen once, with 1.5% to 2% in the top ten. About this clone itself: Antigen: not known.

Specified treatment: oral pan-JAK inhibitor, 5-10 mg twice daily. Sample: CD4+ T cells sorted from blood, taken at week 4, from a patient treated with tofacitinib. This TCR was recovered from a human donor with alopecia areata. The V gene is TRBV6-6, the J gene TRBJ2-3; 8 bases agree with TRBD2. CDR3 DNA sequence: TGTGCCAGCAGTAAAGCGGGGGAGCCAACAGATACGCAGTATTTT. Translated: CASSKAGEPTDTQYF.